This T cell receptor beta chain was obtained from a study of shared clonotypes between healthy human individuals (dated by TCRdb to the early 2020s). About the study as a whole: The cohort comprised a couple of women and a few men aged 18 to 49 years. Leukapheresis yielded between about 0.94 and 9.5 billion PBMCs per donor. For each donor, CD4 naive and CD4 memory were each given three plates, CD8 naive was given two plates, and CD8 memory was given one plate. Blood TCR repertoires of about five healthy adults were deeply sequenced to estimate repertoire size and the extent of clonotype sharing between individuals. To increase sequencing depth and limit assay-specific biases, TCR repertoire library preparation and sequencing were carried out by different laboratories using diverse techniques. What the research found in general, with its limitations: Rarefaction of sorted-subset datasets indicated incomplete sequencing despite the large sequencing depth. Naive subsets generally had larger estimated clonotype richness than memory subsets. Across a handful of donors, about 4.5% of naive CD4, approximately 4% of naive CD8, 2% to 2.5% of memory CD4, and 0.4% to 0.45% of memory CD8 clonotypes were shared. Clonotypes shared by all four sorted-subset donors showed higher generation probabilities than non-shared clonotypes. Because the study included only a small number of donors, the genetic and exposure-history diversity represented was limited. Sampling was restricted to blood, and TCR repertoires in tissues likely differ from the TCR repertoires found in blood. Pairwise subsampling indicated that sequencing depth was expected to affect the degree of clonotype sharing among donors.

Donors were healthy HIV-negative adults with no recently reported acute infections or vaccinations. All donors were Caucasian adults living in Nashville, Tennessee, USA. CD4+ T cells were enriched through magnetic negative selection, after which naive cells were positively selected on CD45RA and the remaining negative fraction served as the memory subset. Blood was collected by leukapheresis, and PBMCs were isolated by Ficoll-Histopaque density gradient centrifugation and then cryopreserved in liquid nitrogen vapor phase. Analytical flow cytometry was used to check the purity and quantity of every magnetically sorted T cell population. Genomic DNA was isolated from every sorted fraction and measured by UV absorbance on a Nanodrop 2000c. As for this clone: Its recognized antigen is unknown. Within one base of it there is no much larger clone, and no base qualities were kept.

TCR CDR3 regions were amplified from genomic DNA by multiplex PCR using the deep immunoSEQ assay. For each cell subset, the extracted genomic DNA was distributed evenly across all wells of several immunoSEQ 96-well plates, and each plate served as one replicate. For sorted subsets, around 0.2 ug of genomic DNA, equivalent to about 30,000 T cell genomes, went into each replicate PCR. The purified libraries were quantified using a Qubit 3.0 fluorometer, sized with a Bioanalyzer 2100, and then quantified again using the KAPA Library Quantification kit. Every immunoSEQ 96-well plate was sequenced on a separate single-read 150-cycle Illumina NextSeq 550 flow cell. As for how the authors treated the data: Because only junctional sequences without quality scores were contained in the immunoSEQ output, filtering matching that applied to full-length reads could not be performed. Sequences were annotated with PyIR, a Python wrapper for IgBLAST v1.9, using IMGT germline references to assign V/J genes and CDR3. Reads were filtered out if the reads had weak V/J assignments (E-value above 1e-6), no CDR3, stop codons, out-of-frame junctions, or ambiguous translated residues. V3J clonotypes were defined by identical inferred V gene, J gene, and CDR3 amino acid sequence. Percentage overlap between repertoires was computed as shared unique clonotypes divided by the size of the smaller repertoire. Richness of each repertoire was evaluated using RTK rarefaction, the Chao1 estimator, and Recon v2.1 estimates of unobserved clonotypes. For all TCRbeta clonotypes obtained by the gDNA method from four donors, generation probabilities were computed with OLGA. TCRdb provides this immuneACCESS table in a form limited to in-frame rearrangements. Some clones are lacking; in checked studies, under half of them reflect an unresolved V gene, and why the rest are absent is not known. From that table come the V and J calls and clone size; the DNA was used to work out D and trimming. The sample data list millions of clones, and about 92% of these were observed just once. The biggest ten clones account for around 0.14% of the sample.

Counted from cysteine to phenylalanine, this CDR3 has 14 amino acids. Kept here is only the CDR3 DNA, which spans 42 bases and is read in frame from base 1. The germline V gene yields SGHDT for CDR1 and YYEEEE for CDR2. V loses 6 bases of germline sequence and J loses 8 bases, and the interval between the two ends is 20 bases. The TCR comes from a man in his late teens or twenties in good health. This receptor chain uses TRBV5-6 and TRBJ1-2, with TRBD1 tentatively as D gene (6 bases match). The sample comprised naive CD4+ T cells sorted from blood. The cell subset or site label here, explained by the study, means: CD45RA+ positively selected. The CDR3 sequence is CASTMGRGRGGYTF. DNA sequence: TGTGCCAGCACGATGGGTCGGGGGCGCGGAGGCTACACCTTC.